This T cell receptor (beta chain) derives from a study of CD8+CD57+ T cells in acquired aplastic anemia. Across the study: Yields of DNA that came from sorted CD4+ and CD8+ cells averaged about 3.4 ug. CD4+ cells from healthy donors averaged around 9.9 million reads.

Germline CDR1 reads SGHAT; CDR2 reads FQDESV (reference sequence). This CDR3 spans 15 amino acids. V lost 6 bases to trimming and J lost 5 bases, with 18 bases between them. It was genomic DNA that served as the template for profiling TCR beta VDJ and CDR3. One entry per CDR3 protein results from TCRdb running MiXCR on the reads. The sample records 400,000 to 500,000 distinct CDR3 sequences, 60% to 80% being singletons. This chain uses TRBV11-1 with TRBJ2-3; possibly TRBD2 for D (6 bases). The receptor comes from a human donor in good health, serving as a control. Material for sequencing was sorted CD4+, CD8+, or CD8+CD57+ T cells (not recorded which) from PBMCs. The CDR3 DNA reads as TGTGCCAGCAGACAGCTTACCCAGGGAGGAGATACGCAGTATTTT. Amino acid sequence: CASRQLTQGGDTQYF.